This T cell receptor (beta chain) was found in a study of shared clonotypes between healthy human individuals (dated by TCRdb to about 2020). Turning to the overall study: A few men and a couple of women, aged 18 to 49 years, made up the cohort. The study deeply sequenced blood TCR repertoires of about 5 healthy adults to estimate repertoire size and the extent of clonotype sharing between individuals. To increase sequencing depth and limit assay-specific biases, different laboratories used diverse techniques to prepare libraries and sequence TCR repertoires. For each donor, CD4 naive and CD4 memory were each run on three plates, CD8 naive on two plates, and CD8 memory on one plate. Leukapheresis yielded between about 0.9 and 9 billion PBMCs per donor.

The donors were healthy, HIV-negative adults with no recently reported acute infections or vaccinations. All donors were Caucasian adults living in Nashville, Tennessee, USA. Magnetic negative selection was used to enrich CD4+ T cells, after which naive cells were positively selected on CD45RA and the negative fraction became the memory subset. Blood was collected by leukapheresis, and PBMCs were isolated by Ficoll-Histopaque density gradient centrifugation and then cryopreserved in liquid nitrogen vapor phase. Purity and quantity of every magnetically sorted T cell population were checked by analytical flow cytometry. Genomic DNA was isolated from every sorted fraction and measured by UV absorbance on a Nanodrop 2000c. The paper as a whole reports these results and caveats: About 5% of naive CD4, 3.5% of naive CD8, approximately 2% of memory CD4, and about 0.4% of memory CD8 clonotypes were shared across several donors. Only blood was sampled, and tissue TCR repertoires likely differ from those in blood. Even with the large sequencing depth, rarefaction of the sorted-subset datasets indicated that sequencing was incomplete. Compared with non-shared clonotypes, clonotypes shared by all four sorted-subset donors had higher generation probabilities. Naive subsets generally had larger estimated clonotype richness than memory subsets. Pairwise subsampling indicated that sequencing depth was expected to affect the degree of clonotype sharing among donors. Because the study included only a small number of donors, the genetic and exposure-history diversity represented was limited.

With regard to this clone: Its antigen is unknown. Per-base qualities were not stored, and no clone one base away is much larger.

The CDR3 runs 14 residues from the cysteine to the phenylalanine. Only CDR3 DNA remains: 42 bases, in frame from the first base. From V the trimming removes 7 bases and from J it removes 10 bases, while the gene matches leave 12 bases of the junction unaccounted for. CDR1 LNHDA and CDR2 SQIVND were looked up in the germline V gene (reference sequence). Using the deep immunoSEQ assay, multiplex PCR amplified TCR CDR3 regions from genomic DNA. Extracted genomic DNA from each cell subset was distributed evenly across all wells of several immunoSEQ 96-well plates, and each plate was treated as a replicate. For sorted subsets, each replicate PCR was loaded with approximately 0.2 ug genomic DNA, equivalent to 25,000 to 35,000 T cell genomes. The purified libraries were quantified using a Qubit 3.0 fluorometer, sized with a Bioanalyzer 2100, and then quantified again using the KAPA Library Quantification kit. Each immunoSEQ 96-well plate was sequenced on its own single-read 150-cycle Illumina NextSeq 550 flow cell. On the study's bioinformatics: Because only junctional sequences without quality scores were contained in the immunoSEQ output, filtering matching that applied to full-length reads could not be performed. Sequences were annotated with PyIR, a Python wrapper for IgBLAST v1.9, using IMGT germline references to assign V/J genes and CDR3. Reads with weak V/J assignments (E-value above 1e-6), missing CDR3, stop codons, out-of-frame junctions, or ambiguous translated residues were removed. V3J clonotypes were defined as sequences sharing an identical inferred V gene, J gene, and CDR3 amino acid sequence. To compute the percentage overlap between repertoires, the number of shared unique clonotypes was divided by the size of the smaller repertoire. Richness of each repertoire was evaluated using RTK rarefaction, the Chao1 estimator, and Recon v2.1 estimates of unobserved clonotypes. OLGA was used to compute generation probabilities for all TCRbeta clonotypes that the gDNA method yielded from four donors. TCRdb mirrors the immuneACCESS table, restricted to in-frame sequences. Some clones are absent from its copies; in checked studies, under half trace to an unresolved V gene, and the reason for the others is unknown. D and trimming come from the DNA, and the V and J calls and clone size come from that table. The table for this sample lists about 2 million clones; roughly 94% of them were counted only once. The ten largest make up 0.1% to 0.15% of the sample.

This TCR was recovered from a man between 18 and 35 years old in good health. The source material was naive CD4+ T cells sorted from blood. The cell subset or site label, read with the paper, signifies: CD45RA+ positively selected. This chain joins TRBV19 to TRBJ1-4, and TRBD1 matches 7 of the central bases. The nucleotides read TGTGCCAGTAACCCCTCCCCACAGGGGACAAAACTGTTTTTT. This sequence encodes CASNPSPQGTKLFF.